A selection of T cell receptor beta chains follows, all from one sample in a study of shared clonotypes between healthy human individuals. Some clones are missing from TCRdb's copy, which holds only in-frame ones; the method was immunoSEQ multiplex PCR. The sample has more than 400,000 clones; 95% to 96% are singletons. Source material: naive CD4+ T cells sorted from blood. The receptors come from a woman aged 30 to 39 in good health. Both conserved end residues are part of each CDR3. D genes are given only for firm matches.

V	D	J	DNA	CDR3
TRBV6-5	.	TRBJ1-4	TGTGCCAGCAGTTACGGGAACCAAGGGGAAAAACTGTTTTTT	CASSYGNQGEKLFF
TRBV28	.	TRBJ1-1	TGTGCCAGCAGTTTGAGTGGGACTGAAGCTTTATTT	CASSLSGTEALF
TRBV28	.	TRBJ2-7	TGTGCCAGCAGCCTAGGGGGGGCGTTACCCCACATTCGCGAGCAGTACTTC	CASSLGGALPHIREQYF
TRBV5-1	TRBD2	TRBJ2-1	TGCGCCAGCAGCTTGGAAGTCGGGACTAGCGTCTACAATGAGCAGTTCTTC	CASSLEVGTSVYNEQFF
TRBV4-1	TRBD1	TRBJ2-5	TGCGCCAGCAGCCAAGGGGACAGGGGATTGGAGACCCAGTACTTC	CASSQGDRGLETQYF
TRBV7-9	.	TRBJ1-1	TGTGCCAGCAGCTTAGGTGATGGTTACACTGAAGCTTTCTTT	CASSLGDGYTEAFF
TRBV6-5	.	TRBJ1-2	TGTGCCAGCAGTTACAGGCAGGGGATGGAGGGCTACACCTTC	CASSYRQGMEGYTF
TRBV7-9	.	TRBJ1-2	TGTGCCAGCAGCTTAGTACCACGACAGGACACCAACTATGGCTACACCTTC	CASSLVPRQDTNYGYTF
TRBV5-1	TRBD2	TRBJ2-5	TGCGCCAGCTCTGTGCTAGCGGGAGCACAAGAGACCCAGTACTTC	CASSVLAGAQETQYF
TRBV19	TRBD1	TRBJ1-1	TGTGCCAGTAGGACAGGGATTGCCACTGAAGCTTTCTTT	CASRTGIATEAFF
TRBV9	.	TRBJ2-7	TGTGCCAGCAGCGTAGGGGCTAGCGCAAACGAGCAGTACTTC	CASSVGASANEQYF
TRBV6-5	.	TRBJ2-7	TGTGCCAGCAGTTTCTCCGGGACGCGCGACTACGAGCAGTACTTC	CASSFSGTRDYEQYF
TRBV11-2	TRBD2	TRBJ2-7	TGTGCCAGCAGCGGGACTAGCGGCACCTACGAGCAGTACTTC	CASSGTSGTYEQYF
TRBV9	TRBD2	TRBJ2-3	TGTGCCAGCAGCTCAAGTCGGGCTAGCGGCGGAGATACGCAGTATTTT	CASSSSRASGGDTQYF
TRBV12-2	.	TRBJ2-7	TGTGCAAGTGTAGAGCGGGCCCCCTACGAGCAGTACTTC	CASVERAPYEQYF
TRBV2	.	TRBJ1-3	TGTGCCAGCAATAGGGTTCTCTCTGGAAACACCATATATTTT	CASNRVLSGNTIYF